This T cell receptor (beta chain) was profiled in a study of blood T cells in healthy people across ages. Study-wide context: There was about one barcoded beta molecule captured by template switching per two T cells. The study's findings and limits: Considered underestimates were the diversity estimates obtained from one million T cells.

As concerns this clonotype: The antigen is unknown.

Primed by a sample-barcoded 5' primer and a J-beta primer mix, a second PCR proceeded for 7 to 11 cycles. A template-switch adaptor containing 12 random nucleotides labeled each cDNA molecule. TCRdb called the 5' RACE reads again in MiXCR, with one record for every CDR3 protein. Of about 720,000 distinct CDR3 sequences listed, 25% are singletons. These records were also assigned to another study, of T cells of mothers and their children.

What was sequenced was blood. This TCR derives from a boy between 10 and 17 years old in good health.

The DNA of the CDR3 is TGTGCCAGCACCGGAGCCGGGACAGCGAACACTGAAGCTTTCTTT. This sequence encodes CASTGAGTANTEAFF. The chain employs TRBV28 and TRBJ1-1, with 7 bases fitting TRBD1. CDR1 MDHEN and CDR2 SYDVKM come from the germline V gene. V trimming: 7 bases; J trimming: 1 base; junction bases outside the gene matches: 9. The CDR3 contains 15 residues. Full variable domain (outside the CDR3, taken from reference TRBV28 and TRBJ1-1): DVKVTQSSRYLVKRTGEKVFLECVQDMDHENMFWYRQDPGLGLRLIYFSYDVKMKEKGDIPEGYSVSREKKERFSLILESASTNQTSMYLCASTGAGTANTEAFFGQGTRLTVV.